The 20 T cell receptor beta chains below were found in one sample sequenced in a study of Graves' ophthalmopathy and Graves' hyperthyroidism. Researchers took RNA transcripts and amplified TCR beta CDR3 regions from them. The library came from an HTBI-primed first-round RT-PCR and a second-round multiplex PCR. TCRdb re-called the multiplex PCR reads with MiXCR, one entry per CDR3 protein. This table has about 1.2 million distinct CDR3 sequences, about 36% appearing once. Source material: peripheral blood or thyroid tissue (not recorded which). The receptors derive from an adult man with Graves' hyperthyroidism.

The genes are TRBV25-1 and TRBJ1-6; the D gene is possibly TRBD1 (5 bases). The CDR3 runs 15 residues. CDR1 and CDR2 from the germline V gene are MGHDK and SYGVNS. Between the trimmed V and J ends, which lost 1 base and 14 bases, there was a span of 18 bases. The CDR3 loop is CASSEFPGRDQTLHF. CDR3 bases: TGTGCCAGCAGTGAATTCCCGGGGCGGGACCAAACCCTCCACTTT.

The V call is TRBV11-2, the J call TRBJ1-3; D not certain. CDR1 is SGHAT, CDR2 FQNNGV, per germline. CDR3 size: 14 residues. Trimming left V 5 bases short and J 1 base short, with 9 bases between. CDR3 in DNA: TGTGCCAGCAGCAACTACCTGTCTGGAAACACCATATATTTT. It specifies CASSNYLSGNTIYF.

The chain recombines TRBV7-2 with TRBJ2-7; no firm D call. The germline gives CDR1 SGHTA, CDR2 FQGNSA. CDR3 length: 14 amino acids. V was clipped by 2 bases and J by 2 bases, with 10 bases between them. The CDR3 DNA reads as TGTGCCAGCAGCTTACACTGGGTGCCCTACGAGCAGTACTTC. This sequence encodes CASSLHWVPYEQYF.

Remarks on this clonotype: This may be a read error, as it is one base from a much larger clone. CDR3 sequence reads: CSVEESSGSYEQCF. DNA of the CDR3: TGCAGCGTTGAGGAGTCTAGCGGGAGCTACGAGCAGTGCTTC. The chain combines TRBV29-1 with TRBJ2-7; TRBD2 aligns across 10 bases. The CDR3 runs 14 residues. CDR1 and CDR2 (germline): SQVTM, ANQGSEA.

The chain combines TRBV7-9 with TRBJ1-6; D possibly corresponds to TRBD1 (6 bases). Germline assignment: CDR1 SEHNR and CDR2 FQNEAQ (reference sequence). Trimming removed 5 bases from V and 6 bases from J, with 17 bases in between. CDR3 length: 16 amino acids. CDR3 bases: TGTGCCAGCAGCGCCCACCGGACAGTCCTTAATTCACCCCTCCACTTT. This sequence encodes CASSAHRTVLNSPLHF.

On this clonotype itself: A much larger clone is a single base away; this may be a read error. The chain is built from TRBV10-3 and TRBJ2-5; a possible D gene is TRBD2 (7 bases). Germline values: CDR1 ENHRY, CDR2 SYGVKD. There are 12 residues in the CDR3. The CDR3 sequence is CATRGGSETQHF. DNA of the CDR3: TGTGCCACGAGGGGGGGTTCAGAGACCCAGCACTTC.

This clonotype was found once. The CDR3 nucleotides read TGCAGCTGGGAAGGAGGCACCGGGGAGCTGTTTTTT. This sequence encodes CSWEGGTGELFF. The J gene is TRBJ2-2, the V gene TRBV29-1; D might be TRBD2 (5 bases). This CDR3 region has 12 residues. Per germline, CDR1 SQVTM and CDR2 ANQGSEA. Trimming left V 8 bases short and J 4 bases short, with 11 bases between.

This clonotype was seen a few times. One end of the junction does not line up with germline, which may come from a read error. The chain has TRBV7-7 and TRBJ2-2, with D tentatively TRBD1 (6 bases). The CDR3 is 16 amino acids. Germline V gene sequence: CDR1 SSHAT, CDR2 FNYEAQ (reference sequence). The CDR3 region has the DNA TGTGCTAGCAGCTTGGGGAGACAGGTTAACACCGGGGAGCTGTTTTTT. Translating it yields CASSLGRQVNTGELFF.

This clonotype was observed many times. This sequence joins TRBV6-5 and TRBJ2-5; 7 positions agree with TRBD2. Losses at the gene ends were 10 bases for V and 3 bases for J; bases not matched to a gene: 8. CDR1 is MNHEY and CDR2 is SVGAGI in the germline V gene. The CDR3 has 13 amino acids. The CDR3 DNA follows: TGTGCCACCCAGGCGGGGGATGAAGAGACCCAGTACTTC. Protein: CATQAGDEETQYF.

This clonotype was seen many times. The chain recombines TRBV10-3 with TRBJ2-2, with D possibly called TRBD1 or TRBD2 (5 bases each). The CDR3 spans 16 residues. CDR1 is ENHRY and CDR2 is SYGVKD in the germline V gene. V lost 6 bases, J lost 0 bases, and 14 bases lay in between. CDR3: CAISGAGKSNTGELFF. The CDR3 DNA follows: TGTGCCATCAGCGGGGCAGGGAAATCGAACACCGGGGAGCTGTTTTTT.

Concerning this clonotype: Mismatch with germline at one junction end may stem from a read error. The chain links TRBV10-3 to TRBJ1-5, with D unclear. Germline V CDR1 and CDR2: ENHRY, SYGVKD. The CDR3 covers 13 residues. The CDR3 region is CASSFHRLQPQHF. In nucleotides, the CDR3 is TGTGCCAGCAGTTTTCACAGATTGCAGCCCCAGCATTTT.

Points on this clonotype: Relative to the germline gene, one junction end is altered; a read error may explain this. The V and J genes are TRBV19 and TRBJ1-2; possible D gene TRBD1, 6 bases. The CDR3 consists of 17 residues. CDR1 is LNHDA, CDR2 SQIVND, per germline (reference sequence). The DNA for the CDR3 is TGTCCCAGTAGTATCGACGCCAGCCGACAGGATCTCCATGGCTACACCTTC. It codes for CPSSIDASRQDLHGYTF.

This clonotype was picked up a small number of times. This chain's CDR3 is CASSSLREGYEQYF. The CDR3 region has the DNA TGTGCCAGCAGCTCCCTGAGGGAAGGCTACGAGCAGTACTTC. This chain connects TRBV7-2 to TRBJ2-7; possible D gene TRBD2, 5 bases. Trimming removed 4 bases from V and 3 bases from J, with 13 bases in between. Looked up from germline, CDR1 is SGHTA and CDR2 is FQGNSA. The CDR3 sequence is 14 residues long.

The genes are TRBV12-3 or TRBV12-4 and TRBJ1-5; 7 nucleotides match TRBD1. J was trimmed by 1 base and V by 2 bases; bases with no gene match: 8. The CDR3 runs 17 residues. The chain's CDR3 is CASSLSPATGSNQPQHF. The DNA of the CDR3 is TGTGCCAGCAGTTTATCCCCCGCGACAGGGAGCAATCAGCCCCAGCATTTT.

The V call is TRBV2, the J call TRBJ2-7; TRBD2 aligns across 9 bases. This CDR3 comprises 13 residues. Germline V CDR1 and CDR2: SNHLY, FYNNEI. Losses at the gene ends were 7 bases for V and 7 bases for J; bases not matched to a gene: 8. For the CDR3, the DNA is TGTGCCAGCAAAAATAGCGGGAGCGGGGAGCAGTACTTC. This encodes CASKNSGSGEQYF. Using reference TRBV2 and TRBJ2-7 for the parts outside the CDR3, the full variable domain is EPEVTQTPSHQVTQMGQEVILRCVPISNHLYFYWYRQILGQKVEFLVSFYNNEISEKSEIFDDQFSVERPDGSNFTLKIRSTKLEDSAMYFCASKNSGSGEQYFGPGTRLTVT.

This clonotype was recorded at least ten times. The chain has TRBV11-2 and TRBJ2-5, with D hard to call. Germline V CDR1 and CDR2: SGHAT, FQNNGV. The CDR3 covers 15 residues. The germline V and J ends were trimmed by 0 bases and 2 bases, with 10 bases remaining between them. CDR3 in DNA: TGTGCCAGCAGCTTAGAATTAGACTTGCAAGAGACCCAGTACTTC. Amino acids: CASSLELDLQETQYF.

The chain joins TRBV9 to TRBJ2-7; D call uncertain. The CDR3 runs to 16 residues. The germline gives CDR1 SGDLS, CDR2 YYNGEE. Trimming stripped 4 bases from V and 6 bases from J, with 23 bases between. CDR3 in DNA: TGTGCCAGCAGCCAGGATTTGGACCCCACGTTCGGCGAGCAGTACTTC. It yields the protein CASSQDLDPTFGEQYF. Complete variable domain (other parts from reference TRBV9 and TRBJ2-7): DSGVTQTPKHLITATGQRVTLRCSPRSGDLSVYWYQQSLDQGLQFLIQYYNGEERAKGNILERFSAQQFPDLHSELNLSSLELGDSALYFCASSQDLDPTFGEQYFGPGTRLTVT.

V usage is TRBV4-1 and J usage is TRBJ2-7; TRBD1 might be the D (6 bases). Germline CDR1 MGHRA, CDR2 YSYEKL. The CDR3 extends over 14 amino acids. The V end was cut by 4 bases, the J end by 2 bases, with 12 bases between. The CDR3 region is CASSRRTVTYEQYF. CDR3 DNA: TGCGCCAGCAGCCGACGGACAGTAACCTACGAGCAGTACTTC.

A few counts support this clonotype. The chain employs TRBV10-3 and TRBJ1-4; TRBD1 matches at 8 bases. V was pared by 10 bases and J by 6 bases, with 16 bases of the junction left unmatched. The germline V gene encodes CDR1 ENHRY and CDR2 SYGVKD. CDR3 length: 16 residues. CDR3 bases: TGTGCCAGTTCCGGGACAGGATCGACGGGCGATGAAAAACTGTTTTTT. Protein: CASSGTGSTGDEKLFF.

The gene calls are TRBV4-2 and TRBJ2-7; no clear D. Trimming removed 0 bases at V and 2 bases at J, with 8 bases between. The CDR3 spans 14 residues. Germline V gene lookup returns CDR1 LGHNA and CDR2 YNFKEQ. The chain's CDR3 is CASSQEDGPYEQYF. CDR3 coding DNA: TGTGCCAGCAGCCAAGAAGACGGTCCCTACGAGCAGTACTTC.